This is a list of T cell receptor beta chains from one sample in a study of cytomegalovirus exposure and HLA in healthy donors. Repertoires were generated with immunoSEQ multiplex PCR, while TCRdb's copy carries only in-frame clones and drops some. This repertoire shows 280,000 or so clones, roughly 90% found once; its top ten account for over 0.85%. Sample: PBMCs. The receptors derive from a woman under 30 in good health and CMV-seronegative. Both conserved end residues are part of each CDR3. D genes are given only for firm matches. Some rows mark clone size as missing; the rest say once, few, many or name a class of expanded clone.

j_gene	d_gene	v_gene	abundance	CDR3nt	CDR3aa
TRBJ2-7	TRBD1	TRBV19	.	TGTGCCAGTAGTCCCGGGACAGGGGGCTACGAGCAGTACTTC	CASSPGTGGYEQYF
TRBJ2-7	TRBD1	TRBV18	once	TGTGCCAGCTCACCATCGCGCGGACAGGGGGCCCACGAGCAGTACTTC	CASSPSRGQGAHEQYF
TRBJ2-1	.	TRBV6-1	once	TGTGCCAGCAGGGGCCACAATGAGCAGTTCTTC	CASRGHNEQFF
TRBJ2-1	.	TRBV7-9	.	TGTGCCAGCAGTTTGACACCTTCCAATGAGCAGTTCTTC	CASSLTPSNEQFF
TRBJ2-5	TRBD1	TRBV15	.	TGTGCCACCAGCAGAGTGACGACAGGGCCTGAGACCCAGTACTTC	CATSRVTTGPETQYF
TRBJ2-6	.	TRBV6-6	.	TGTGCCGTAGTAAGCGGGGCCAACGTCCTGACTTTC	CAVVSGANVLTF
TRBJ2-2	.	TRBV6-4	many	TGTGCCAGCAGTGACTCGAGTGGTGCCCCGAGGGAGCTGTTTTTT	CASSDSSGAPRELFF
TRBJ2-1	TRBD2	TRBV7-3	.	TGTGCCAGCAGCAAAACTAGCGGGAGCTCCTACAATGAGCAGTTCTTC	CASSKTSGSSYNEQFF
TRBJ2-1	.	TRBV4-3	.	TGCGCCAGCAGCCAAGCGGCGGGCAATGAGCAGTTCTTC	CASSQAAGNEQFF
TRBJ2-7	TRBD1	TRBV10-3	.	TGTGCCATCAGGACCGGGACAGGCGTCCTTAATAGCTCCTACGAGCAGTACTTC	CAIRTGTGVLNSSYEQYF
TRBJ2-1	.	TRBV5-1	.	TGCGCCAGCAGCCCACTATCAAACAATGAGCAGTTCTTC	CASSPLSNNEQFF
TRBJ2-4	TRBD2	TRBV28	.	TGTGCCAGCAGCCCTAGCGGGAGGGCCGGTTACTTC	CASSPSGRAGYF
TRBJ1-1	.	TRBV27	.	TGTGCCAGCAGTACTCCAGGGTTAGGGAACACTGAAGCTTTCTTT	CASSTPGLGNTEAFF
TRBJ1-2	TRBD1	TRBV7-2	few	TGTGCCAGCAGCTTAGACAACAGGGGAGGAGAAGGCTACACCTTC	CASSLDNRGGEGYTF
TRBJ1-3	.	TRBV5-1	.	TGCGCCAGCAGCGCGGCCGGGACACTAAAGGGAGGAAACACCATATATTTT	CASSAAGTLKGGNTIYF
TRBJ2-7	TRBD2	TRBV28	.	TGTGCCAGCAGTTTGTGGCTAGCGGGAGGTATGACCTACGAGCAGTACTTC	CASSLWLAGGMTYEQYF
TRBJ2-7	TRBD2	TRBV6-1	.	TGTGCCAGCAGTTCTAGCGGGAGGGCCTACGAGCAGTACTTC	CASSSSGRAYEQYF
TRBJ1-5	.	TRBV4-1	.	TGCGCCAGCAGCCAAGAAGCGGGGGGACACGAAAATCAGCCCCAGCATTTT	CASSQEAGGHENQPQHF
TRBJ1-6	.	TRBV5-1	.	TGCGCCAGCAGCTTGCCGCAGGAAAGCTCCTATAATTCACCCCTCCACTTT	CASSLPQESSYNSPLHF
TRBJ2-3	TRBD2	TRBV5-4	.	TGTGCCAGCAGCTTGGGTGTCAGCGGGGGGAGAGATACGCAGTATTTT	CASSLGVSGGRDTQYF
TRBJ2-2	TRBD1	TRBV19	once	TGTGCCAGCAGCGGGGACAGGGGCCATAAACCGAACACCGGGGAGCTGTTTTTT	CASSGDRGHKPNTGELFF
TRBJ2-2	.	TRBV28	.	TGTGCCAGCAGGGTGACAGGGAACACCGGGGAGCTGTTTTTT	CASRVTGNTGELFF
TRBJ2-7	.	TRBV28	once	TGTGCCAGCAGTTTTTCCGCTAGCCCCTACGAGCAGTACTTC	CASSFSASPYEQYF
TRBJ2-1	.	TRBV16	.	TGTGCCAGCAGCCAATTTGGCAGCAATGAGCAGTTCTTC	CASSQFGSNEQFF